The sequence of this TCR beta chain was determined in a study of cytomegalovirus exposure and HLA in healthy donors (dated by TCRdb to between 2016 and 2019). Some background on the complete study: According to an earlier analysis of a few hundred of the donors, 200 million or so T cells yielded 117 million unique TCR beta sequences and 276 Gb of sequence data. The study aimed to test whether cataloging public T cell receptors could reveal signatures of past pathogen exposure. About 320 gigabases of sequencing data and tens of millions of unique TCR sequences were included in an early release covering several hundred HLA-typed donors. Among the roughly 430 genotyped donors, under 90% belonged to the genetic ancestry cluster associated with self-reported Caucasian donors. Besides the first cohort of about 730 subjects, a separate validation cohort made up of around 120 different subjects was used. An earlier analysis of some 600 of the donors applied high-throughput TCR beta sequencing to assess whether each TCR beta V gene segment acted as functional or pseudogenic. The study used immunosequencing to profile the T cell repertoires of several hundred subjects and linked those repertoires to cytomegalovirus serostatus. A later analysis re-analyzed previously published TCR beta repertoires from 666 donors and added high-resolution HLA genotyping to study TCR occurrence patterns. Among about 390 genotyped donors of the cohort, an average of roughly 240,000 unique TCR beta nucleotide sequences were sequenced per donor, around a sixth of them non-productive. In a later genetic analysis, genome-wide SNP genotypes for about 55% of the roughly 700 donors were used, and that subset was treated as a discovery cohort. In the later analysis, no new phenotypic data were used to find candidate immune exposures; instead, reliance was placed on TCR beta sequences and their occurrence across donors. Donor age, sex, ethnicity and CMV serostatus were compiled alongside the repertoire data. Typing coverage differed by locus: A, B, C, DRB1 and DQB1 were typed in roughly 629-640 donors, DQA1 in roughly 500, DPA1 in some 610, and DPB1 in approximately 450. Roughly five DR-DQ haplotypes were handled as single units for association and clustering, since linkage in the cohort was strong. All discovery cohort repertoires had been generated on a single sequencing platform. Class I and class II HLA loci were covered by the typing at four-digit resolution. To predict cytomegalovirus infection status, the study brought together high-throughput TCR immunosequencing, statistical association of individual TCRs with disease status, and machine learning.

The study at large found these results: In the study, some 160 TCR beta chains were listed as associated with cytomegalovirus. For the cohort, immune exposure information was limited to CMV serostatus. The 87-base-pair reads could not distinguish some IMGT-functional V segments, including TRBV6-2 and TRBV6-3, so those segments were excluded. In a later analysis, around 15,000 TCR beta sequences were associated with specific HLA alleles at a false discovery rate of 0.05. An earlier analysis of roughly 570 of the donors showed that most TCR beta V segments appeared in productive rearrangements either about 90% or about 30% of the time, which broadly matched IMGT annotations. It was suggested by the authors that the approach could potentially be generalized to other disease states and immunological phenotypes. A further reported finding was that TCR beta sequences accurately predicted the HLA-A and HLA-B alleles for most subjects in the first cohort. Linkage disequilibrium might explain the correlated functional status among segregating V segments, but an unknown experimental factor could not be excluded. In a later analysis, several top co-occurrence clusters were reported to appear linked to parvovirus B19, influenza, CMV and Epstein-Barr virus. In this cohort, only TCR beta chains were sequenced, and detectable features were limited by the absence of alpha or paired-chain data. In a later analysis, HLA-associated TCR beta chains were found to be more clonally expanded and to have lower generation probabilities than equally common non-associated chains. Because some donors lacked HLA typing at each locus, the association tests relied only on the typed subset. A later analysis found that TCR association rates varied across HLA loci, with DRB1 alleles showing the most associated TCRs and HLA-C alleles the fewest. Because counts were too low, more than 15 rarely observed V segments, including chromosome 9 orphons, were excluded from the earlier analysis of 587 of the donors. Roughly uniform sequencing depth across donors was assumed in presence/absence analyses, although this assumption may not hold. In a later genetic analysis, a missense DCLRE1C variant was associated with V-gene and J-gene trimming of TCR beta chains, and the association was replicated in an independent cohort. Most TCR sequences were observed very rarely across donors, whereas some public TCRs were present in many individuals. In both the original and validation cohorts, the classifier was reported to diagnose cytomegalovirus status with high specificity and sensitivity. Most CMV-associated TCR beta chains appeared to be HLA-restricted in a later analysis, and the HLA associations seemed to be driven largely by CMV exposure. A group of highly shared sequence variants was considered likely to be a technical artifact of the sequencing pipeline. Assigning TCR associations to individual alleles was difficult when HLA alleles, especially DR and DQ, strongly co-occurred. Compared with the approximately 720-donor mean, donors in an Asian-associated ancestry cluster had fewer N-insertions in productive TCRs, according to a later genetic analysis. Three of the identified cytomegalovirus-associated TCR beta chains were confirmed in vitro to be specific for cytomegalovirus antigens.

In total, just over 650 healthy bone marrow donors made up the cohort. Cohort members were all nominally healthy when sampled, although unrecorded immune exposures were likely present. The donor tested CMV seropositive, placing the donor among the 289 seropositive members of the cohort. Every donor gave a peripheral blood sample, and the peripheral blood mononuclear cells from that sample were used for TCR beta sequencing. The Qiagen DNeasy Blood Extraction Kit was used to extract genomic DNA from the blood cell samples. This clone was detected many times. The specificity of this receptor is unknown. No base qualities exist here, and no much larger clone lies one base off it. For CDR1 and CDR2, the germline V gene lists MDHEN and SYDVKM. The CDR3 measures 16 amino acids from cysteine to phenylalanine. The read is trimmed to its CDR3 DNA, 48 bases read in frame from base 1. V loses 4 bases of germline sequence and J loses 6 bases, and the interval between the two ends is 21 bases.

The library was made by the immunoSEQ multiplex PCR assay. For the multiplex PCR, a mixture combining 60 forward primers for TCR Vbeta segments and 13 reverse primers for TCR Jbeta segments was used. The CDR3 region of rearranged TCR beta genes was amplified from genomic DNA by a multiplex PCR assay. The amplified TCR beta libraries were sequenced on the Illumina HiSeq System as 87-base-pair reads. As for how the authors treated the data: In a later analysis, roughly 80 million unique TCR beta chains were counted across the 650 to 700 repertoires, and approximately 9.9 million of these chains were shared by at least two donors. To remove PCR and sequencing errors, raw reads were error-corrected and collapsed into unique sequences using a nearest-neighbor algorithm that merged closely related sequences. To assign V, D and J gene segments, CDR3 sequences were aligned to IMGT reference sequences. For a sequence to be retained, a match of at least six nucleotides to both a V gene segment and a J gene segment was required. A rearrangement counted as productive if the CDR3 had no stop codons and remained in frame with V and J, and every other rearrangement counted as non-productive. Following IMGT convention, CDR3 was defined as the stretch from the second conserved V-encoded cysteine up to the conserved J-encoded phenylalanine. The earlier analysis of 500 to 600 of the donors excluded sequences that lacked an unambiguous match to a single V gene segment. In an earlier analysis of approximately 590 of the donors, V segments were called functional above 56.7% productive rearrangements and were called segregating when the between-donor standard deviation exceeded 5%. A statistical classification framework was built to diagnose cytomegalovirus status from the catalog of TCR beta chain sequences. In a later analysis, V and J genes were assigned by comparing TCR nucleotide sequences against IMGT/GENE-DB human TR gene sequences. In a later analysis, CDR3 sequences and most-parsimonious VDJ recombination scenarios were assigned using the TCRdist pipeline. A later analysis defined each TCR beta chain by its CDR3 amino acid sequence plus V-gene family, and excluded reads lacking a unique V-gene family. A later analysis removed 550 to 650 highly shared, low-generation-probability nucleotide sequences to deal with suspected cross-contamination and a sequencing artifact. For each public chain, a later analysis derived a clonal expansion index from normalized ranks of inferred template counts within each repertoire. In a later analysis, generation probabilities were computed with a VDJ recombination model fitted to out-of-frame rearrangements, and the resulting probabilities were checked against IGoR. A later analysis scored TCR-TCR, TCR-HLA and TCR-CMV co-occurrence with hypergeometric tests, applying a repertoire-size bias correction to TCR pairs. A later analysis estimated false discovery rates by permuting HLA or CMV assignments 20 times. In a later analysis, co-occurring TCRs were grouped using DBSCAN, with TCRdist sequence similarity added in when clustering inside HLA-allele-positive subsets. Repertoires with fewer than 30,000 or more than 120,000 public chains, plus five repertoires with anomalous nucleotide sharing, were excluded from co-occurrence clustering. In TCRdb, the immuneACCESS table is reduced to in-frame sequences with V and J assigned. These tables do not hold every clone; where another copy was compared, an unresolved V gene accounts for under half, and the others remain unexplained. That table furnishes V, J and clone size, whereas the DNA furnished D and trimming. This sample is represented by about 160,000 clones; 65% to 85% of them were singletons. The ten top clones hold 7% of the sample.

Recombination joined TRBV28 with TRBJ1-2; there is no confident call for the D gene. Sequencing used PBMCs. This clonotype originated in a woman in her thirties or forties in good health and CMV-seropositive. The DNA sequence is TGTGCCAGCAGTTCCCCCGTAGCCCCGGAGGTCCATGGCTACACCTTC. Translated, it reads CASSSPVAPEVHGYTF.